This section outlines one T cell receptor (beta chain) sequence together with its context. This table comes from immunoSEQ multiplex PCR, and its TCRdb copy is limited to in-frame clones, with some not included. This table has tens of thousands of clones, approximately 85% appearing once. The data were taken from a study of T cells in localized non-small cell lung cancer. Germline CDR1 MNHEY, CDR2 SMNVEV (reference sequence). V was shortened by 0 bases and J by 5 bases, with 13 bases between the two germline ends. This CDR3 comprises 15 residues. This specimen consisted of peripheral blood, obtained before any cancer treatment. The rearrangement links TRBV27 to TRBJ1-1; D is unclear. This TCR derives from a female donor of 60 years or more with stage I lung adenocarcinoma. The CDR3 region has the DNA TGTGCCAGCAGTTTATCCAGACCCCCGAGGACTGAAGCTTTCTTT. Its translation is CASSLSRPPRTEAFF.